This T cell receptor (beta chain) was obtained from a study of T cell responses to AZD1222 COVID-19 vaccine. The V gene lost 2 bases and the J gene lost 7 bases, with 8 bases spanning the gap. CDR3 length equals 11 residues. Per the germline V gene, CDR1 is DFQATT and CDR2 is SNEGSKA (reference sequence). Overall study findings and caveats: Clonal diversity was possibly underestimated, and white British individuals and females predominated among donors. Of the AZD1222 recipients, only 5 to 7 were seropositive at baseline. Researchers took repertoire samples only after the peak T cell response had come.

The repertoire was sequenced with immunoSEQ multiplex PCR; TCRdb's copy has only in-frame clones and lacks some. The repertoire holds some 150,000 clones, with around 87% as singletons. This clone was seen only a few times. The antigen is unknown. The V gene is TRBV20-1, the J gene TRBJ1-2; D is unclear. Sequencing was performed on peripheral blood, taken 28 days after the second AZD1222 dose. This TCR came from an adult who received the AZD1222 COVID-19 vaccine. CDR3 in amino acids: CSARWVGGYTF. The DNA for the CDR3 is TGCAGTGCTAGATGGGTTGGTGGCTACACCTTC.